Below are 3 T cell receptor beta chains sequenced from a single sample in a study of CD8 T cells in ankylosing spondylitis. TCRdb passed the 5' RACE reads through MiXCR, listing each CDR3 protein once. The table includes hundreds of thousands of distinct CDR3 sequences, approximately 9% detected once. The sample taken for sequencing was blood, either unsorted or a sorted T cell fraction (not recorded which). These TCRs come from a male donor with ankylosing spondylitis or in good health (not recorded which).

Comments on this clonotype: A much larger clone sits a single nucleotide away, making a read error possible. The V gene is TRBV30, the J gene TRBJ1-1, with unresolved D. In germline, CDR1 is GTSNPN, CDR2 SVGIG (reference sequence). V was trimmed by 7 bases and J by 3 bases, leaving 9 bases between them. The CDR3 totals 11 residues. CDR3: CALNGYTEAFF. The CDR3 region has the DNA TGTGCCTTGAACGGGTACACTGAAGCTTTCTTT.

This clonotype was counted at least ten times. The chain employs TRBV12-3 or TRBV12-4 and TRBJ2-2, with 7 nucleotides matching TRBD1. The CDR3 loop spans 15 amino acids. With 2 bases clipped from V and 4 bases from J, the junction kept 4 bases outside the gene matches. Here the CDR3 reads CASSLTGVGTGELFF. CDR3 bases: TGTGCCAGCAGTTTAACAGGGGTGGGCACCGGGGAGCTGTTTTTT.

In this sample, this clonotype turned up many times. The chain uses TRBV12-3 or TRBV12-4 and TRBJ1-1; no clear D gene. The CDR3 is 15 amino acids. V was trimmed by 7 bases and J by 6 bases, leaving 21 bases between them. The chain's CDR3 is CASTDAGTGTSEAFF. The DNA for the CDR3 is TGTGCCAGCACCGACGCCGGTACTGGTACTTCTGAAGCTTTCTTT.